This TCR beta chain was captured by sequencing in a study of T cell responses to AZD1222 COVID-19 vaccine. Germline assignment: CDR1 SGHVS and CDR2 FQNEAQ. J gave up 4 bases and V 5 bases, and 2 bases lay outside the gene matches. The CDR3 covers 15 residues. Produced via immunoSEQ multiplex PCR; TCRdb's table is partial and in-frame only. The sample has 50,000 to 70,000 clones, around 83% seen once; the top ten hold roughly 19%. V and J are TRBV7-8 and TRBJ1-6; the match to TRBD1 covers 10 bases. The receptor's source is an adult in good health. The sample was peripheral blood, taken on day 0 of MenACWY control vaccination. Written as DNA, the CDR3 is TGTGCCAGCAGCCCGGACAGGGGGTATAATTCACCCCTCCACTTT. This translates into CASSPDRGYNSPLHF.